A single sample is the source of the 10 T cell receptor beta chains below, sequenced in a study of T cells expressing NK-cell markers. TCRdb reprocessed the 5' RACE reads and keeps a single row for each CDR3 protein, giving no DNA. In all, the sample yields a few hundred thousand distinct CDR3 sequences. The sequenced sample consisted of blood T cells: a sorted CD56 or NKG2C T cell subset, CD4+ or CD8+ T cells, or bulk PBMC T cells (not recorded which). The receptors derive from a man aged 18 to 29 in good health.

The chain combines TRBV4-1 with TRBJ2-1; TCRdb's D call, TRBD2, is unchecked because there is no DNA. Germline V CDR1 and CDR2: MGHRA, YSYEKL. The CDR3 has 18 residues. The chain's CDR3 is CASSQETGSANSYNEQFF.

The chain combines TRBV6-5 with TRBJ2-5; TCRdb calls TRBD2, which cannot be checked without DNA. The germline CDR1 and CDR2 sequences are MNHEY and SVGAGI. CDR3 size: 16 residues. This chain's CDR3 is CASSYSLAGGQETQYF.

The rearrangement joins TRBV7-9 to TRBJ2-2; TCRdb gives TRBD1 as the D gene, but with no DNA this cannot be confirmed. The CDR3 sequence is 16 residues long. Germline loops: CDR1 SEHNR, CDR2 FQNEAQ (reference sequence). The CDR3 is CATPKGPASNTGELFF.

V usage is TRBV6-5 and J usage is TRBJ2-1; TCRdb reports TRBD2, a call that lacks DNA to check it against. The CDR3 contains 17 residues. Germline V gene lookup returns CDR1 MNHEY and CDR2 SVGAGI. The CDR3: CASSYPDASGGYNEQFF.

This CDR3 is CSVTPGAQETQYF. The chain has TRBV20-1 and TRBJ2-5; TCRdb's D call of TRBD1 is untestable without DNA. Germline V gives CDR1 DFQATT, CDR2 SNEGSKA (reference sequence). The CDR3 has 13 amino acids.

The chain joins TRBV7-2 to TRBJ1-1; the D gene TCRdb calls, TRBD1, cannot be checked with no DNA. Germline V gene data show CDR1 as SGHTA and CDR2 as FQGNSA. The CDR3 has 14 residues. CDR3: CASSSVLGGTEAFF.

V and J are TRBV6-5 and TRBJ1-2; TCRdb picks TRBD1, but there is no DNA to check that call. The germline gives CDR1 MNHEY, CDR2 SVGAGI. This CDR3 is 18 amino acids long. This CDR3 reads CASSYSTGGNSLSYGYTF.

The chain uses TRBV5-1 and TRBJ2-1; TCRdb's D call of TRBD2 is untestable without DNA. Germline V gene sequence: CDR1 SGHRS, CDR2 YFSETQ. This CDR3 is built from 17 residues. The CDR3 sequence is CASSGRDSGSSYNEQFF.

The rearrangement links TRBV9 to TRBJ2-1; the TRBD1 assignment by TCRdb is unverifiable without DNA. Germline V CDR1 and CDR2: SGDLS, YYNGEE. This CDR3 is built from 14 residues. This CDR3 reads CASSVTTGHNEQFF. Drawing the rest from reference TRBV9 and TRBJ2-1, the complete variable domain is DSGVTQTPKHLITATGQRVTLRCSPRSGDLSVYWYQQSLDQGLQFLIQYYNGEERAKGNILERFSAQQFPDLHSELNLSSLELGDSALYFCASSVTTGHNEQFFGPGTRLTVL.

The chain joins TRBV19 to TRBJ2-3; TCRdb's D call of TRBD1 is untestable without DNA. The CDR3 is 15 amino acids. CDR1 and CDR2 (germline): LNHDA, SQIVND (reference sequence). The CDR3 here is CASRSPWRGGDTQYF.